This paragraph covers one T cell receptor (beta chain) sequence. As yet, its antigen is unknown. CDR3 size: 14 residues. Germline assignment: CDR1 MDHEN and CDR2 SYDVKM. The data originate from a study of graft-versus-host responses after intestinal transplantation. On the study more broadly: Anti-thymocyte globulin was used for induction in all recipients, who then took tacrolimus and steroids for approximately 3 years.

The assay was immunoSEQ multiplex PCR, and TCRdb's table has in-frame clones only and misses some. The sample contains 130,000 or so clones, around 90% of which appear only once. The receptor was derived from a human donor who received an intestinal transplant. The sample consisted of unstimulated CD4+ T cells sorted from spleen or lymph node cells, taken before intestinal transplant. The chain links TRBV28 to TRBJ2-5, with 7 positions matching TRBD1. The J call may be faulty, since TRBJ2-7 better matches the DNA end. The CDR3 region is CASSIPTGSYEQYF. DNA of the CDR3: TGTGCCAGCAGTATTCCGACAGGGAGCTACGAGCAGTACTTC.